The sequence of this T cell receptor beta chain was determined in a study of T cells in Graves' hyperthyroidism and ophthalmopathy. Overall study results and limits: Stable hyperthyroidism and ophthalmopathy were separated using 13 V-J signatures. Before onset, ophthalmopathy was predicted by the model a median around 6 months earlier.

This clonotype showed up many times. Its target is not known. Germline loops: CDR1 MDHEN, CDR2 SYDVKM. Trimming stripped 7 bases from V and 2 bases from J, with 9 bases between. The length of the CDR3 is 13 residues. The TCR beta CDR3 regions underwent amplification using RNA transcripts as the source. HTBI primers were used for first-round RT-PCR of the TCR CDR3. TCRdb re-called the multiplex PCR reads through MiXCR, storing one row per CDR3 protein. The sample shows fewer than 550,000 distinct CDR3 sequences, approximately 25% of them seen only once. The sample consisted of blood. This TCR was sampled from a woman aged 30 to 39 with Graves' ophthalmopathy. The gene calls are TRBV28 and TRBJ1-5, with TRBD1 as a possible D gene (5 bases). The CDR3 DNA follows: TGTGCCAGCACTGTGACAGGCAATCAGCCCCAGCATTTT. Its protein product is CASTVTGNQPQHF.